These T cell receptor beta chains were read from a single sample in a study of cytotoxic CD8 clonotypes in ibrutinib-treated CLL. This table comes from immunoSEQ multiplex PCR, and its TCRdb copy is limited to in-frame clones, with some not included. Of 35,000 to 40,000 clones listed, about 50% are singletons. The sequencing here drew on PBMCs, taken before ibrutinib treatment. The receptor source for this set is a human donor with chronic lymphocytic leukemia. CDR3s include the opening cysteine and the closing phenylalanine or tryptophan. The D gene is left open where the match is weak. The size field is filled for only some rows; it gives once, few, many or a size class.

V	J	size	length	D	CDR3	DNA
TRBV19	TRBJ2-7	.	11	.	CASSLGDEQYF	TGTGCCAGTAGTCTAGGGGACGAGCAGTACTTC
TRBV27	TRBJ1-1	.	11	.	CATGRGTEAFF	TGTGCCACCGGGCGAGGGACTGAAGCTTTCTTT
TRBV6-5	TRBJ1-5	.	13	.	CASKPGQNQPQHF	TGTGCCAGCAAACCGGGACAAAATCAGCCCCAGCATTTT
TRBV7-7	TRBJ2-1	.	12	.	CASSDLGGEQFF	TGTGCTAGCAGCGATCTAGGTGGTGAGCAGTTCTTC
TRBV29-1	TRBJ2-6	.	14	.	CSVLQGAGANVLTF	TGCAGCGTCCTACAGGGAGCAGGGGCCAACGTCCTGACTTTC
TRBV7-3	TRBJ2-3	.	15	.	CASSLNGGQTDTQYF	TGTGCCAGCAGCTTAAACGGGGGGCAGACAGATACGCAGTATTTT
TRBV10-3	TRBJ2-3	few	14	.	CAISGWGEADTQYF	TGTGCCATCAGTGGGTGGGGGGAGGCAGATACGCAGTATTTT
TRBV2	TRBJ1-5	.	14	TRBD1	CASRAGTGIGPQHF	TGTGCCAGCAGAGCCGGGACAGGAATAGGACCCCAGCATTTT
TRBV9	TRBJ2-7	.	16	TRBD2	CASSVALAGGLDEQYF	TGTGCCAGCAGCGTAGCTCTAGCGGGGGGGCTGGACGAGCAGTACTTC
TRBV12-5	TRBJ2-1	few	15	.	CASGKGPEQYNEQFF	TGTGCTAGTGGGAAAGGGCCCGAACAATACAATGAGCAGTTCTTC
TRBV12-5	TRBJ1-1	.	14	.	CASGLGGMNTEAFF	TGTGCTAGTGGTCTGGGCGGGATGAACACTGAAGCTTTCTTT
TRBV5-6	TRBJ1-6	.	15	.	CASSFPGVRNSPLHF	TGTGCCAGCAGCTTTCCTGGGGTTCGTAATTCACCCCTCCACTTT
TRBV5-6	TRBJ2-3	.	19	TRBD2	CASSAPGLAGLASTDTQYF	TGTGCCAGCAGCGCTCCGGGACTAGCGGGTTTGGCTAGCACAGATACGCAGTATTTT
TRBV19	TRBJ2-7	.	15	.	CASSIGGSGNYEQYF	TGTGCCAGTAGTATAGGGGGTTCAGGGAACTACGAGCAGTACTTC
TRBV19	TRBJ2-1	.	15	.	CASSIAGPGYNEQFF	TGTGCCAGTAGTATAGCGGGCCCTGGCTATAATGAGCAGTTCTTC
TRBV5-1	TRBJ2-5	.	15	.	CASTKGGASQETQYF	TGCGCCAGCACTAAAGGGGGGGCGTCCCAAGAGACCCAGTACTTC
TRBV14	TRBJ2-7	.	14	.	CASSRQGLAYEQYF	TGTGCCAGCAGTCGACAGGGACTAGCCTACGAGCAGTACTTC
TRBV7-3	TRBJ2-2	few	13	.	CASSLLGTGELFF	TGTGCCAGCAGCTTATTAGGCACCGGGGAGCTGTTTTTT
TRBV10-3	TRBJ2-2	few	13	.	CAISGENTGELFF	TGTGCCATCAGTGGGGAGAACACCGGGGAGCTGTTTTTT
TRBV19	TRBJ2-2	.	19	TRBD1	CASSIDHRGRLPNTGELFF	TGTGCCAGTAGTATAGACCACAGGGGGCGCCTCCCGAACACCGGGGAGCTGTTTTTT
TRBV4-1	TRBJ1-1	.	12	.	CASSQAGAEAFF	TGCGCCAGCAGCCAAGCGGGGGCTGAAGCTTTCTTT
TRBV19	TRBJ2-2	.	13	.	CASSWGDTGELFF	TGTGCCAGTAGTTGGGGGGACACCGGGGAGCTGTTTTTT
TRBV19	TRBJ2-7	once	15	TRBD2	CASSIFRGGVLEQYF	TGTGCCAGTAGTATTTTTCGGGGGGGAGTCCTCGAGCAGTACTTC
TRBV4-1	TRBJ2-7	.	16	TRBD2	CASSQGSAGGLYEQYF	TGCGCCAGCAGCCAAGGGTCAGCGGGGGGACTCTACGAGCAGTACTTC
TRBV15	TRBJ1-2	.	15	.	CATSRGRPDRDGYTF	TGTGCCACCAGCAGAGGACGACCAGACAGAGATGGCTACACCTTC
TRBV18	TRBJ2-7	few	13	TRBD2	CASTGTSLLEQYF	TGTGCCAGCACCGGGACTAGCCTCCTCGAGCAGTACTTC
TRBV10-1	TRBJ2-7	.	12	.	CASSEAGFEQYF	TGCGCCAGCAGTGAAGCAGGGTTCGAGCAGTACTTC
TRBV6-6	TRBJ2-3	.	15	TRBD2	CASSWTSGGTDTQYF	TGTGCCAGCAGCTGGACTAGCGGGGGGACAGATACGCAGTATTTT
TRBV15	TRBJ1-6	.	17	.	CATSRDGWVRRNSPLHF	TGTGCCACCAGCAGAGATGGGTGGGTTAGGCGTAATTCACCCCTCCACTTT
TRBV5-8	TRBJ1-1	.	15	.	CASSLVQGMNTEAFF	TGTGCCAGCAGCTTGGTTCAGGGTATGAACACTGAAGCTTTCTTT
TRBV7-9	TRBJ1-4	few	13	TRBD1	CASVGGRGPELFF	TGTGCTTCGGTTGGGGGCAGGGGGCCTGAACTGTTTTTT
TRBV7-3	TRBJ2-2	few	14	.	CASSSRGDTGELFF	TGTGCCAGCAGCAGCCGCGGGGACACCGGGGAGCTGTTTTTT
TRBV28	TRBJ1-4	.	15	.	CASSLGGGANEKLFF	TGTGCCAGCAGTTTAGGAGGGGGGGCTAATGAAAAACTGTTTTTT
TRBV7-2	TRBJ2-5	.	13	.	CASSFGSKETQYF	TGTGCCAGCAGCTTTGGCAGCAAAGAGACCCAGTACTTC